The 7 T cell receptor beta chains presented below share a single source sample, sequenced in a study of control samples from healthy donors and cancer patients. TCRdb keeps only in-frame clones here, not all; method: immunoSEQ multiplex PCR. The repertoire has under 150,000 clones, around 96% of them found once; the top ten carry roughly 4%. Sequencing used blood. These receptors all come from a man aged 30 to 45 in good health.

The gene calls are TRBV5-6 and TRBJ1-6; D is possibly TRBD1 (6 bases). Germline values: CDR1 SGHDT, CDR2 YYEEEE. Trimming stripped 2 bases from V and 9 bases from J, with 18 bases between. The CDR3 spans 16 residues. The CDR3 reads CASSLRSGGPPSPLHF. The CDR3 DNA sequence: TGTGCCAGCAGCTTAAGGAGTGGGGGGCCGCCTTCACCCCTCCACTTT.

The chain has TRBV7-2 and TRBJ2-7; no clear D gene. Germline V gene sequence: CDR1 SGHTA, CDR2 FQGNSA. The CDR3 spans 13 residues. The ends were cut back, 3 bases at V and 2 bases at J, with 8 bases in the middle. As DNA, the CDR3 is TGTGCCAGCAGCTTGATCGTTACCTACGAGCAGTACTTC. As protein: CASSLIVTYEQYF.

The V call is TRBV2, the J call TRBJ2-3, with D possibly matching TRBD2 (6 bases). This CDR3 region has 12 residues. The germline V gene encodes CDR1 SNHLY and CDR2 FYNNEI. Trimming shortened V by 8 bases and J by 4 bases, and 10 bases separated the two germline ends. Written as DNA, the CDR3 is TGTGCCAGCTGCGGGACGTCAGATACGCAGTATTTT. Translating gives CASCGTSDTQYF.

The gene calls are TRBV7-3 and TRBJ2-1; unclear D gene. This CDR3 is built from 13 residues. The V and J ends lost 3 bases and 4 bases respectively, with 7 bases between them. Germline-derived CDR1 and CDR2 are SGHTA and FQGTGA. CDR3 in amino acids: CASSFGGYNEQFF. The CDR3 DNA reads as TGTGCCAGCAGCTTTGGCGGATACAATGAGCAGTTCTTC. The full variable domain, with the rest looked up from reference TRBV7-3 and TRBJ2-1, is GAGVSQTPSNKVTEKGKYVELRCDPISGHTALYWYRQSLGQGPEFLIYFQGTGAADDSGLPNDRFFAVRPEGSVSTLKIQRTERGDSAVYLCASSFGGYNEQFFGPGTRLTVL.

CDR3 DNA: TGTGCCAGCAGTGAAGCGGTGGGAACTCTTTTCGATGGCTACACCTTC. The encoded protein is CASSEAVGTLFDGYTF. The chain uses TRBV6-1 and TRBJ1-2; D call uncertain. Germline V gene lookup returns CDR1 MNHNS and CDR2 SASEGT. The CDR3 totals 16 residues. V lost 0 bases to trimming and J lost 6 bases, with 17 bases between them.

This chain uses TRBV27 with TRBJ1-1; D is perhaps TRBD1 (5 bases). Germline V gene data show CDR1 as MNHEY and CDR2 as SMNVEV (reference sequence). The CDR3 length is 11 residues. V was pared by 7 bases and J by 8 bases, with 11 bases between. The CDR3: CASTWGTEAFF. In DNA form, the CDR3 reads TGTGCCAGCACCTGGGGGACGGAAGCTTTCTTT.

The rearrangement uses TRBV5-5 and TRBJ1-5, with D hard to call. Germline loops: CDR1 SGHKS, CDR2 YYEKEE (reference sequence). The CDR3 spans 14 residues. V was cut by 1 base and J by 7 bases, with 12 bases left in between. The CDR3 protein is CASSLYGVGQPQHF. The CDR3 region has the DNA TGTGCCAGCAGCTTGTACGGGGTAGGACAGCCCCAGCATTTT.